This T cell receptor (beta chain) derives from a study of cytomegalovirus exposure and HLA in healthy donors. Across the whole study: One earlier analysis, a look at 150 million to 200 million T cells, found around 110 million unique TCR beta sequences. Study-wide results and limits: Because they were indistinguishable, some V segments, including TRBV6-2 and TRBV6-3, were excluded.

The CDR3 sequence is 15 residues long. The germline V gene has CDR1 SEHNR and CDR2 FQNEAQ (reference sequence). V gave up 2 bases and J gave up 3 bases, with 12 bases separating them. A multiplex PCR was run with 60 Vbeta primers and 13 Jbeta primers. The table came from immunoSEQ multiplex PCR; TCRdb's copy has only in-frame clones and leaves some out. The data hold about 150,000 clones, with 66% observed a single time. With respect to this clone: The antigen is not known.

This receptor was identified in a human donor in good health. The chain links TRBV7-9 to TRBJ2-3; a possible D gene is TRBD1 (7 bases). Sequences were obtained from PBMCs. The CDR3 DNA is TGTGCCAGCAGCTTAAAGCCAGGGGGGACAGATACGCAGTATTTT. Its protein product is CASSLKPGGTDTQYF.